This note documents a single TCR beta chain sequence. V shed 4 bases, J shed 6 bases, and the junction held 15 bases outside the gene matches. The germline gives CDR1 LGHDT, CDR2 YNNKEL (reference sequence). CDR3 length equals 16 residues. How the authors handled the data: Cell counts per sample came from amplifying reference gene primers. Profiled with immunoSEQ multiplex PCR; TCRdb holds only in-frame clones, not every one. Clone size and the V and J calls come from that table; the DNA yielded D and trimming. The sample holds around 130,000 clones, around 86% seen once. This sample is part of a study of blood T cell repertoires in COVID-19. At the level of the study: Donors in the United States, Italy and Spain gave samples during acute or convalescent COVID-19.

This clonotype originated in a man aged 35-49 years with acute or convalescent COVID-19. Specimen: peripheral blood. V is TRBV3-1 (or the pseudogene TRBV3-2) and J is TRBJ2-7; TRBD1 matches 7 bases. Here the CDR3 reads CASSPPGLQGSGEQYF. In nucleotides, the CDR3 is TGTGCCAGCAGCCCCCCCGGATTACAGGGGTCCGGCGAGCAGTACTTC.